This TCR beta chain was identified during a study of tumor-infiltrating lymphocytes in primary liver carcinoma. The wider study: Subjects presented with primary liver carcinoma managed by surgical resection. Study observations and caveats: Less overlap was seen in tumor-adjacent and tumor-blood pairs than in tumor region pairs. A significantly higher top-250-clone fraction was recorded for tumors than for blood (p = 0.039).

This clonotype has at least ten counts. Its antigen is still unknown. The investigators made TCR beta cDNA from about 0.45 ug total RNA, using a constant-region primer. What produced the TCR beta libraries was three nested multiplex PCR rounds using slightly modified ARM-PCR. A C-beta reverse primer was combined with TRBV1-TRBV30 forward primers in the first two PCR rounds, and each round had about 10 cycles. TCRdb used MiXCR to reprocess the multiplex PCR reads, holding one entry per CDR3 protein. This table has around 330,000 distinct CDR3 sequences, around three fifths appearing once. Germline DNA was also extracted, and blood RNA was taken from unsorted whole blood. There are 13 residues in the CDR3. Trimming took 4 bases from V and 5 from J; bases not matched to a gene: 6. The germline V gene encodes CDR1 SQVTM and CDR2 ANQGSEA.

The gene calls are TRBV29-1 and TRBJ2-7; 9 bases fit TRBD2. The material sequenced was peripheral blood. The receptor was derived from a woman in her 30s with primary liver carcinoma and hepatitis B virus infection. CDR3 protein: CSVGAGGPNEQYF. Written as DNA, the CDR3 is TGCAGCGTTGGGGCGGGAGGGCCAAACGAGCAGTACTTC.